Here is one TCR beta chain with its context. Which cohort a participant joined came from the clinical history participants gave. The sample belongs to a study of blood T cell repertoires in COVID-19. At the level of the study: The United States, Italy and Spain were the sources of the acute and convalescent COVID-19 samples. Sources were T cells, B-cell-depleted T cells, or PBMCs; the material itself was cDNA or gDNA.

Data came from immunoSEQ multiplex PCR; TCRdb stores just in-frame clones and leaves some out. The sample lists roughly 280,000 clones, 70% to 90% seen once, with over 4% in the top ten. V lost 0 bases and J lost 2; bases outside the gene matches: 2. The CDR3 is made up of 15 amino acids. Germline V gene lookup returns CDR1 MNHEY and CDR2 SMNVEV (reference sequence). This TCR derives from a woman in her 30s with acute COVID-19. The chain links TRBV27 to TRBJ2-7, with 9 bases that match TRBD1. Sequences were obtained from PBMCs or T cells enriched from blood (not recorded which). The CDR3 region has the DNA TGTGCCAGCAGTTTATCCGGGACAGGGACCTACGAGCAGTACTTC. This translates into CASSLSGTGTYEQYF.